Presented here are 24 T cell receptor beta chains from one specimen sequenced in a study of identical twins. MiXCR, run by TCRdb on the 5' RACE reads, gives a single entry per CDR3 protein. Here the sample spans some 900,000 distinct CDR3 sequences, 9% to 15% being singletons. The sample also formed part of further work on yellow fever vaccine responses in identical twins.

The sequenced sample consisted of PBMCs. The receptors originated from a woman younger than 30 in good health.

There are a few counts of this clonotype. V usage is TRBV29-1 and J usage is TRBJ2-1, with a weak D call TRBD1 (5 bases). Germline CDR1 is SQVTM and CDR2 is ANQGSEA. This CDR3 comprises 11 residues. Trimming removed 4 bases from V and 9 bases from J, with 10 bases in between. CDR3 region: CSVAGSGEQFF. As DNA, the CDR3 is TGCAGCGTTGCAGGGTCTGGTGAGCAGTTCTTC.

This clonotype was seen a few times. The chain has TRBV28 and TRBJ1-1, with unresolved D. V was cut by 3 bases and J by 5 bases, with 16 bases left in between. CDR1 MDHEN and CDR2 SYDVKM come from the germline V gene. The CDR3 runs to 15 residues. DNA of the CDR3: TGTGCCAGCAGTTTGGGTGCGCTGCTGGGGACTGAAGCTTTCTTT. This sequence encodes CASSLGALLGTEAFF.

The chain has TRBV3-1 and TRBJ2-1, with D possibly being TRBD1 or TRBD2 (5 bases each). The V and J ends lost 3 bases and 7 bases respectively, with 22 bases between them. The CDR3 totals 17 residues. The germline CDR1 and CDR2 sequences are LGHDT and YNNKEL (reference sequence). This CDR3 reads CASSHGPPGRPGNEQFF. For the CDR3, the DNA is TGTGCCAGCAGCCATGGACCGCCAGGGCGTCCGGGGAATGAGCAGTTCTTC.

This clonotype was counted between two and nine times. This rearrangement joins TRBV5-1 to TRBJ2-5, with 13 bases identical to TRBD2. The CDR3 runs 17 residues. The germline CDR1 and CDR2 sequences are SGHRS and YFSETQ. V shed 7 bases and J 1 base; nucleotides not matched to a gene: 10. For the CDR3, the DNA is TGCGCCAGCTACCAGCGGGGACTAGCGGGGACCCAAGAGACCCAGTACTTC. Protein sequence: CASYQRGLAGTQETQYF. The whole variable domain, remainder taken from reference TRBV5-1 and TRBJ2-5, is KAGVTQTPRYLIKTRGQQVTLSCSPISGHRSVSWYQQTPGQGLQFLFEYFSETQRNKGNFPGRFSGRQFSNSRSEMNVSTLELGDSALYLCASYQRGLAGTQETQYFGPGTRLLVL.

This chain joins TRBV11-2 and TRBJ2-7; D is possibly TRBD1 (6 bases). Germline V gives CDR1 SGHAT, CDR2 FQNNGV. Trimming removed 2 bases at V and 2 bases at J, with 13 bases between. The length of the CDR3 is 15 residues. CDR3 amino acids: CASSLSETGAYEQYV. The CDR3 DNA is TGTGCCAGCAGCTTATCCGAGACAGGCGCCTACGAGCAGTACGTC.

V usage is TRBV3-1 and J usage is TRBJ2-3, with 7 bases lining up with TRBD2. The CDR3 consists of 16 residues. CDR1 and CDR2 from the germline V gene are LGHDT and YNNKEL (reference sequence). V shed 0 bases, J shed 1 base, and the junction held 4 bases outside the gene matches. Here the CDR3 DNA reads TGTGCCAGCAGCCAAGAGATTCTAGCGGGCACAGATACGCAGTATTTT. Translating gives CASSQEILAGTDTQYF.

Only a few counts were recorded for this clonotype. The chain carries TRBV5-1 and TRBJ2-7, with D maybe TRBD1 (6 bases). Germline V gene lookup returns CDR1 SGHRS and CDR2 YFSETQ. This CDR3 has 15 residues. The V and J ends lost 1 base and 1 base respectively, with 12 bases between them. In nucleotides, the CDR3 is TGCGCCAGCAGCTTGAGAGCAGGGGCATCCTACGAGCAGTACGTC. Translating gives CASSLRAGASYEQYV.

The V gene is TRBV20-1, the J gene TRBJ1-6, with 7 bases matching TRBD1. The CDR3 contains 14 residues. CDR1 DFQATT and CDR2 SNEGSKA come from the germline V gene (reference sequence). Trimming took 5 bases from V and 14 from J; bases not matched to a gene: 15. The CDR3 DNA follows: TGCAGTGCTGAATACGGGACAGACTTTTTGGCCCTCCACTTT. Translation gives CSAEYGTDFLALHF.

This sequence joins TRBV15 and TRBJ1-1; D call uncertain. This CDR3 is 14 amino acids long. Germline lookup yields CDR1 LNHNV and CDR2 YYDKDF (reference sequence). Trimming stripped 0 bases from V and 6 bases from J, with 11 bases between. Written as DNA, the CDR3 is TGTGCCACCAGCAGAGAGGCCGGGTGGGCTGAAGCTTTCTTT. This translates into CATSREAGWAEAFF.

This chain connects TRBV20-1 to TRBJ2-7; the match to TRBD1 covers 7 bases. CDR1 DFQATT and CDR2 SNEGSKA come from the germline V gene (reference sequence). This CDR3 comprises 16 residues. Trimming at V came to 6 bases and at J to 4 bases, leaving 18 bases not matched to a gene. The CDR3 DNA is TGCAGTGCCCGACCTAGGGACAGTCCGGAGGCATACGAGCAGTACTTC. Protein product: CSARPRDSPEAYEQYF.

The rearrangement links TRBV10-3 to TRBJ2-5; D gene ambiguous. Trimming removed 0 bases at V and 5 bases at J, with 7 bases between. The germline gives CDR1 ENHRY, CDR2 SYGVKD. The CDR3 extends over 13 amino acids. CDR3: CAISESIRETQYF. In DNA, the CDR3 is TGTGCCATCAGTGAGTCCATTCGGGAGACCCAGTACTTC.

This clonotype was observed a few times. The CDR3 reads CSARDRGWVQTQYF. In nucleotides, the CDR3 is TGCAGTGCTAGAGATCGGGGTTGGGTCCAGACCCAGTACTTC. This chain links TRBV20-1 with TRBJ2-5; the D gene is possibly TRBD2 (5 bases). Looked up from germline, CDR1 is DFQATT and CDR2 is SNEGSKA (reference sequence). CDR3 length equals 14 residues. V gave up 0 bases and J gave up 6 bases, with 14 bases separating them.

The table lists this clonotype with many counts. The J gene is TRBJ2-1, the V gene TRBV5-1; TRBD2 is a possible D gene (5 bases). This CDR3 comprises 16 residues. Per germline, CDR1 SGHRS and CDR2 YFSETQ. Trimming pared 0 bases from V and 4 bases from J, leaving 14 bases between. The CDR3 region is CASSLALVGEYNEQFF. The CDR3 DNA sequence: TGCGCCAGCAGCTTGGCACTGGTTGGGGAGTACAATGAGCAGTTCTTC.

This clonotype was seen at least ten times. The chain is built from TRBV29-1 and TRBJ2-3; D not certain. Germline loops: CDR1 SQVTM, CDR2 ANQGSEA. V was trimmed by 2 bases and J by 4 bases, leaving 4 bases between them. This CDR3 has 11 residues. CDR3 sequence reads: CSVERADTQYF. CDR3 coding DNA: TGCAGCGTTGAAAGGGCAGATACGCAGTATTTT.

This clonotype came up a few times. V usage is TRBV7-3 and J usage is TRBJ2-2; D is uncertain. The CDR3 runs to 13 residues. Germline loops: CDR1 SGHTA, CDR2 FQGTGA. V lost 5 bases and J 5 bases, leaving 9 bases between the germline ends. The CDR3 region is CASSPYITGELFF. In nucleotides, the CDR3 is TGTGCCAGCAGCCCTTATATAACCGGGGAGCTGTTTTTT.

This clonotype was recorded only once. This chain's CDR3 is CASSESGSGTGELFF. As DNA, the CDR3 is TGTGCCAGCAGCGAAAGCGGGTCGGGGACCGGGGAGCTGTTTTTT. This sequence joins TRBV11-2 and TRBJ2-2, with a tentative D call TRBD2 (6 bases). Deletions cut 5 bases from V and 5 bases from J, with 15 bases between. The CDR3 is 15 residues long. The germline gives CDR1 SGHAT, CDR2 FQNNGV.

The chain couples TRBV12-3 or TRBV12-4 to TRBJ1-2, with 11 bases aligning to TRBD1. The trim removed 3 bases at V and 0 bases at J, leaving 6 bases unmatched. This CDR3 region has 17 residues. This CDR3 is CASSLMGQGGPNYGYTF. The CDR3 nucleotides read TGTGCCAGCAGTTTGATGGGACAGGGGGGGCCTAACTATGGCTACACCTTC.

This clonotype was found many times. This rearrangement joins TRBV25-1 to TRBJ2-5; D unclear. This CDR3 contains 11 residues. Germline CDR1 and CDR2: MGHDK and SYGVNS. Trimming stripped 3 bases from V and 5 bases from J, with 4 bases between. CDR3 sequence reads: CASSDGETQYF. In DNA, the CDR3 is TGTGCCAGCAGTGACGGCGAGACCCAGTACTTC. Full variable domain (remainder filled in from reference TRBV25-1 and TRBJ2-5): EADIYQTPRYLVIGTGKKITLECSQTMGHDKMYWYQQDPGMELHLIHYSYGVNSTEKGDLSSESTVSRIRTEHFPLTLESARPSHTSQYLCASSDGETQYFGPGTRLLVL.

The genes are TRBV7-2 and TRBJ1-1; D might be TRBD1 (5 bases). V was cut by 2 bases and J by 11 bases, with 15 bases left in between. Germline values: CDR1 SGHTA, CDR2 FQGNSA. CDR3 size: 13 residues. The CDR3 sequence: CASSLYPTGGAFF. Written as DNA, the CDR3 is TGTGCCAGCAGCTTATATCCCACAGGTGGTGCTTTCTTT.

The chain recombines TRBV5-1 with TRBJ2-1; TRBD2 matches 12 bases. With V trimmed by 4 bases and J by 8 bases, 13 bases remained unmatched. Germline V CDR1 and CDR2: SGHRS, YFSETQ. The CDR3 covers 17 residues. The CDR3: CASSPGTSGYGVHEQFF. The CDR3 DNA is TGCGCCAGCAGCCCCGGGACTAGCGGGTATGGGGTACATGAGCAGTTCTTC.

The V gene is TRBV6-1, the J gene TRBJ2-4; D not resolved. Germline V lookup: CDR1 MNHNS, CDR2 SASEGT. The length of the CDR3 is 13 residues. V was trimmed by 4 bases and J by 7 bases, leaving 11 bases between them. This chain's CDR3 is CASSAGGRNIQYF. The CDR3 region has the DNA TGTGCCAGCAGTGCGGGTGGGCGCAACATTCAGTACTTC.

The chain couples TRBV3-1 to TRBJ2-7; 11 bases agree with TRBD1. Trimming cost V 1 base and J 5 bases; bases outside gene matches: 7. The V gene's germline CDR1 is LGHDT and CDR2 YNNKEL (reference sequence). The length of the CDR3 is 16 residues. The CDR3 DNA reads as TGTGCCAGCAGCCAAGCCTCGTGGACAGGGGGCCACGAGCAGTACTTC. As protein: CASSQASWTGGHEQYF.

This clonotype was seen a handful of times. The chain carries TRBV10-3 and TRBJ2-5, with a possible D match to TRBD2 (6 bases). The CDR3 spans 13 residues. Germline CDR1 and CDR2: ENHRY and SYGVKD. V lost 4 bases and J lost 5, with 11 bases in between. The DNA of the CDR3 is TGTGCCATCAGTGTGGGGGGTACGGAGACCCAGTACTTC. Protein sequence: CAISVGGTETQYF.

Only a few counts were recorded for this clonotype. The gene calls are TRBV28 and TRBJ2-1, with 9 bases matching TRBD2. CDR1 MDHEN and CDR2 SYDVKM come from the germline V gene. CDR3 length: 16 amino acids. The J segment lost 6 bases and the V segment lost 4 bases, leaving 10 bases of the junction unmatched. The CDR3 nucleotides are TGTGCCAGCAGTTACCCGGTAGCGGGAGTCGGCAATGAGCAGTTCTTC. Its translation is CASSYPVAGVGNEQFF.